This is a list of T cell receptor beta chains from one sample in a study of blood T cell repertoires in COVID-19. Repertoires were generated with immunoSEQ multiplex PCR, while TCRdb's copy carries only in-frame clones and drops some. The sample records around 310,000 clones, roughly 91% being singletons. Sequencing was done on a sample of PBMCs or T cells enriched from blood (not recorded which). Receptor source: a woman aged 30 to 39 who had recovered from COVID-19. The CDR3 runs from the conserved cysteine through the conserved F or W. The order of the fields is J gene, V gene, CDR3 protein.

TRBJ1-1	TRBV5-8	CASSRRQGETEAFF
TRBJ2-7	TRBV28	CASSFSTGGARYFSSYEQYF
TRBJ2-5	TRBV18	CASSPRTGGEGETQYF
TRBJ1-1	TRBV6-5	CASSYLRDRDTEAFF
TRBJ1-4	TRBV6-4	CASSASTEVGEKLFF
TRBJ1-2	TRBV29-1	CSAGGHDSFNYGYTF
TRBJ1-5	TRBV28	CASNPLSQPQHF
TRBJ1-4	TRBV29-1	CSAEPLRTENEKLFF
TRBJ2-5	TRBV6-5	CASSQTGTAQETQYF
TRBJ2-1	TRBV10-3	CATTPITIAGPNYEQFF
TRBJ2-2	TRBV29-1	CSVGQAVTGELFF
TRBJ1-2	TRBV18	CASSPGAQGNYGYTF
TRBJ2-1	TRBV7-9	CASSLVASFYNEQFF
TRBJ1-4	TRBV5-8	CASSLERDRAEKLFF
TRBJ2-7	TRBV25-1	CASGEQGLYEQYF
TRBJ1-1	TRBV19	CASRYRGPNTEAFF
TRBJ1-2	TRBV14	CASSQVDREYGYTF
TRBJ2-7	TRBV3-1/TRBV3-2	CASSHISGRALFEQYF
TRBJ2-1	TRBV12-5	CASGLGGTAKVNEQFF
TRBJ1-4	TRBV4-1	CASSQFTTGGGEKLFF
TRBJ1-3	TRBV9	CASSISTGGAGNTIYF
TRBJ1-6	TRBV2	CASSERGTGRNSPLHF
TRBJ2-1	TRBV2	CASQTRSYNEQFF
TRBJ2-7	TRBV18	CASSPREAGGYEQYF
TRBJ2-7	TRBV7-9	CASSWGPSGTPEQYF
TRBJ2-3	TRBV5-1	CASSSRVGSADTQYF
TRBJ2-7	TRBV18	CASSTGLGLAGVHYEQYF
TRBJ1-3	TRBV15	CATSRQTGNTIYF
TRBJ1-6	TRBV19	CASGSYRGRGPLHF
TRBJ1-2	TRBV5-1	CASSLGTGLYFNYGYTF
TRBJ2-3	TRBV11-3	CASSLQGAGTDTQYF
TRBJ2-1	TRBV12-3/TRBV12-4	CASSFQREDEQFF
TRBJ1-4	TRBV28	CASSGQNLNEKLFF
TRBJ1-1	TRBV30	CAWSVSRGLNTEAFF
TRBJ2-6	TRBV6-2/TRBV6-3	CASSTGSGANVLTF
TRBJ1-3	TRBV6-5	CASSYSLRGAGNTIYF